The clone carrying this TCR beta chain has more than one count but fewer than ten. The CDR3 is made up of 15 amino acids. The V and J ends lost 6 bases and 3 bases, in that order; junction bases with no gene match: 10. CDR1 and CDR2 (germline): MDHEN, SYDVKM. Each molecule of TCR cDNA was tagged with one unique molecular identifier. TCRdb itself ran the 5' RACE reads through MiXCR, one entry per CDR3 protein. The sample gives over 50,000 distinct CDR3 sequences, roughly 5.9% of which show up once; about 14% is in the top ten. Time point described: sample taken at primary tumor resection. Samples were obtained from more than 70 donors, all untreated early-stage non-small cell lung cancer patients. This sample was included in a study of spatial heterogeneity in lung cancer.

This TCR was recovered from a female donor with early-stage non-small cell lung cancer. The genes are TRBV28 and TRBJ2-7; 8 positions agree with TRBD1. The sample was PBMCs, taken at surgery. CDR3 loop: CASSRYGQGIYEQYF. CDR3 nucleotide sequence: TGTGCCAGCAGCCGATATGGACAGGGCATCTACGAGCAGTACTTC.